The 3 T cell receptor beta chains given below trace back to one sample, sequenced in a study of cytomegalovirus exposure and HLA in healthy donors. Use of 60 Vbeta and 13 Jbeta primers characterized the PCR. The data were produced by immunoSEQ multiplex PCR, yet TCRdb's version contains in-frame clones alone and is incomplete. The table records 150,000 to 200,000 clones, around three quarters of them present only once. The sample was PBMCs. Source of these receptors: a woman aged 45-65 years in good health and CMV-seropositive.

This chain uses TRBV9 with TRBJ2-7; TRBD2 matches at 7 bases. The CDR3 is 13 residues long. CDR1 and CDR2 (germline): SGDLS, YYNGEE. V shed 6 bases and J 2 bases; nucleotides not matched to a gene: 5. This CDR3 reads CASNPSGTYEQYF. The CDR3 bases are TGTGCCAGCAACCCTAGCGGTACCTACGAGCAGTACTTC. Filled out from reference TRBV9 and TRBJ2-7, the complete variable domain reads DSGVTQTPKHLITATGQRVTLRCSPRSGDLSVYWYQQSLDQGLQFLIQYYNGEERAKGNILERFSAQQFPDLHSELNLSSLELGDSALYFCASNPSGTYEQYFGPGTRLTVT.

This clone was seen more than once but under ten times. The chain has TRBV19 and TRBJ1-5; 8 nucleotides agree with TRBD1. The CDR3 consists of 15 residues. Germline-derived CDR1 and CDR2 are LNHDA and SQIVND (reference sequence). With 8 bases clipped from V and 4 bases from J, the junction kept 10 bases outside the gene matches. As DNA, the CDR3 is TGTGCCAGTCGGGACAGGACACAAAAAAATCAGCCCCAGCATTTT. Protein sequence: CASRDRTQKNQPQHF.

This clone was counted a single time. V is TRBV28 and J is TRBJ1-5; D might be TRBD1 (6 bases). The ends were cut back, 2 bases at V and 5 bases at J, with 10 bases in the middle. This CDR3 is built from 14 residues. CDR1 is MDHEN and CDR2 is SYDVKM in the germline V gene. CDR3 sequence: CASSLQGSHQPQHF. CDR3 DNA sequence: TGTGCCAGCAGTTTACAGGGGAGCCATCAGCCCCAGCATTTT. The full variable domain, completed using reference TRBV28 and TRBJ1-5, is DVKVTQSSRYLVKRTGEKVFLECVQDMDHENMFWYRQDPGLGLRLIYFSYDVKMKEKGDIPEGYSVSREKKERFSLILESASTNQTSMYLCASSLQGSHQPQHFGDGTRLSIL.